This T cell receptor (beta chain) was recorded in a study of blood T cell repertoires in COVID-19. Note on this clone: The same CDR3 can be traced to other DNA sequences in this sample.

In the original analysis: Estimation of nucleated cell counts relied on the amplification of reference gene primers. Generated by immunoSEQ multiplex PCR, the TCRdb table keeps only in-frame clones and is missing some. The V and J calls and clone size were taken over from that table, and D and trimming were inferred from the DNA. The sample lists approximately 220,000 clones; just over 85% were seen once. Everyone who took part was roughly 18 to 89 years old, and they came from 24 US areas. V lost 9 bases and J lost 7; bases outside the gene matches: 9. CDR3 length equals 14 residues. Germline V gene lookup returns CDR1 LNHDA and CDR2 SQIVND (reference sequence).

What was sequenced was PBMCs or T cells enriched from blood (not recorded which). The chain has TRBV19 and TRBJ2-1; 10 bases agree with TRBD2. The source of this sequence is a woman aged 40 to 50 with acute COVID-19. In nucleotides, the CDR3 is TGTGCCAGCAGACTAGCGGGTGCGGGAAATGAGCAGTTCTTC. It specifies CASRLAGAGNEQFF.